This T cell receptor beta chain was profiled in a study of T cells in localized non-small cell lung cancer. The CDR3 has 16 residues. Per germline, CDR1 SQVTM and CDR2 ANQGSEA. Trimming shortened V by 0 bases and J by 6 bases, and 20 bases separated the two germline ends. Clones were sequenced by immunoSEQ multiplex PCR, and TCRdb holds only the in-frame ones, with some missing. The table records approximately 61,000 clones, more than 80% of them present only once. The source material was peripheral blood, sampled before any cancer treatment. J is TRBJ1-2 and V is TRBV29-1; D gene uncertain. The receptor comes from a woman aged 40-75 years with stage I lung adenocarcinoma. The CDR3 spells CSVEDRSLTRDNGYTF. CDR3 nucleotides: TGCAGCGTTGAAGACCGAAGCCTTACAAGGGATAATGGCTACACCTTC.